One and the same sample provided the 9 T cell receptor beta chains below, sequenced in a study of T-cell memory formation after mild COVID-19. TCRdb re-analysed the 5' RACE reads in MiXCR, keeping a single row per CDR3 protein. This table holds 120,000 or so distinct CDR3 sequences, about 16% found once. The specimen sequenced was PBMCs or a T cell subset sorted from them (not recorded which). Receptors originate from an adult woman who had mild COVID-19 (a few samples of this study predate the infection). Cell type and time point are not known.

The table lists this clonotype with a count of one. In DNA form, the CDR3 reads TGTGCCAGCAGTTGGCGGGAGGGCCTGTTCTACGAGCAGTACTTC. This codes for CASSWREGLFYEQYF. The chain combines TRBV27 with TRBJ2-7; 9 bases map to TRBD2. This CDR3 has 15 residues. Per germline, CDR1 MNHEY and CDR2 SMNVEV (reference sequence). V lost 4 bases to trimming and J lost 3 bases; unmatched junction nucleotides: 7.

There are a few counts of this clonotype. The rearrangement uses TRBV5-1 and TRBJ2-3, with 12 bases lining up with TRBD2. CDR3 length equals 16 residues. CDR1 and CDR2 (germline): SGHRS, YFSETQ. Trimming removed 2 bases from V and 0 bases from J; junction bases left unmatched: 1. The CDR3 protein is CASSFGLAGSTDTQYF. DNA for the CDR3: TGCGCCAGCAGCTTTGGACTAGCGGGGAGCACAGATACGCAGTATTTT. Together with reference TRBV5-1 and TRBJ2-3, the CDR3 gives the full variable domain: KAGVTQTPRYLIKTRGQQVTLSCSPISGHRSVSWYQQTPGQGLQFLFEYFSETQRNKGNFPGRFSGRQFSNSRSEMNVSTLELGDSALYLCASSFGLAGSTDTQYFGPGTRLTVL.

This clonotype has more than one count but fewer than ten. The chain combines TRBV6-2 or TRBV6-3 with TRBJ2-7, with D perhaps TRBD2 (5 bases). Germline V gene data show CDR1 as MNHEY and CDR2 as SVGEGT. CDR3 size: 14 residues. Between the trimmed V and J ends, which lost 6 bases and 5 bases, there was a span of 17 bases. In nucleotides, the CDR3 is TGTGCCAGCAGGTGGCTTAAGGGTAGCGACGAGCAGTACTTC. Its translation: CASRWLKGSDEQYF.

The rearrangement links TRBV4-1 to TRBJ2-3; no clear D. This CDR3 region has 16 residues. Per the germline V gene, CDR1 is MGHRA and CDR2 is YSYEKL. V was cut by 1 base and J by 3 bases, with 14 bases left in between. CDR3 sequence (DNA): TGCGCCAGCAGCCAAGGGACCTCTTTTATGACAGATACGCAGTATTTT. It translates to CASSQGTSFMTDTQYF.

The chain links TRBV12-3 or TRBV12-4 to TRBJ2-7; the match to TRBD1 covers 7 bases. The CDR3 has 15 amino acids. V was pared by 5 bases and J by 2 bases, with 9 bases of the junction left unmatched. CDR3 nucleotides: TGTGCCAGCAGTGCCCCGGGACAGACGGCCTACGAGCAGTACTTC. This translates into CASSAPGQTAYEQYF.

A few counts support this clonotype. This rearrangement joins TRBV12-3 or TRBV12-4 to TRBJ2-4; D is uncertain. The CDR3 is 14 amino acids. Trimming cost V 0 bases and J 8 bases, with 11 bases left between them. CDR3 sequence: CASSLAGSRDIQYF. The CDR3 DNA reads TGTGCCAGCAGTTTAGCCGGCTCTCGAGACATTCAGTACTTC.

The chain combines TRBV3-1 with TRBJ2-2; no reliable D call. Germline CDR1 is LGHDT and CDR2 is YNNKEL (reference sequence). The V end lost 4 bases, the J end lost 1 base, and 19 bases lay between the germline ends. The CDR3 extends over 18 amino acids. CDR3 protein: CASSPGPSTELNTGELFF. CDR3 nucleotides: TGTGCCAGCAGCCCCGGGCCCTCGACGGAGTTGAACACCGGGGAGCTGTTTTTT.

This clonotype turned up a few times. The rearrangement uses TRBV29-1 and TRBJ2-1; 7 positions agree with TRBD2. V lost 3 bases, J lost 2 bases, and 4 bases stayed unmatched. CDR3 length equals 14 residues. Germline assignment: CDR1 SQVTM and CDR2 ANQGSEA. As DNA, the CDR3 is TGCAGCGTTGAGCGGGGGAGGACCTACAATGAGCAGTTCTTC. Its translation: CSVERGRTYNEQFF.

This clonotype was seen more than once but under ten times. The V call is TRBV18, the J call TRBJ2-7; 8 positions agree with TRBD1. The germline V gene encodes CDR1 KGHSH and CDR2 LQKENI. J lost 3 bases, V lost 6 bases, and 7 bases had no gene match. This CDR3 comprises 14 residues. In DNA form, the CDR3 reads TGTGCCAGCTCGATCAGGGGGCCAGGCTACGAGCAGTACTTC. Protein sequence: CASSIRGPGYEQYF.